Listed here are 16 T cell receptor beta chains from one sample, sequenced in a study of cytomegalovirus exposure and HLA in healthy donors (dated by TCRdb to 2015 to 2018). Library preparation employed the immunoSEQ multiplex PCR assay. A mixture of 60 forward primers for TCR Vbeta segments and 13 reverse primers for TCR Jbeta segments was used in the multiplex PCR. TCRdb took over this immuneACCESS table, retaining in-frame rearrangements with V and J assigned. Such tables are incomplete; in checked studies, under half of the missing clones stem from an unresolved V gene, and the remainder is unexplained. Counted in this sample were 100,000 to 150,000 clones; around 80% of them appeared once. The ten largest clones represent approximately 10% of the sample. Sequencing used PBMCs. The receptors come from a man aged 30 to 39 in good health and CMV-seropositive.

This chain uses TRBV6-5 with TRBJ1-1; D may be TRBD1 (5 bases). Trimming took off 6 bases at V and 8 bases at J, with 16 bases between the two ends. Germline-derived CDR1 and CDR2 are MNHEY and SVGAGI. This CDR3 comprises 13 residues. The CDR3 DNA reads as TGTGCCAGCAGCCGCGGACGACGGGGGGAAGCTTTCTTT. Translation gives CASSRGRRGEAFF.

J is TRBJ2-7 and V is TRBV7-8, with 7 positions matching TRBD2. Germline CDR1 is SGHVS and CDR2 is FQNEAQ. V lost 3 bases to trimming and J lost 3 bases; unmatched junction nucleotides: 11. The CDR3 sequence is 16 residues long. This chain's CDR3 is CASSFRTSSKVYEQYF. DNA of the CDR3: TGTGCCAGCAGCTTTCGGACTAGTTCTAAGGTCTACGAGCAGTACTTC.

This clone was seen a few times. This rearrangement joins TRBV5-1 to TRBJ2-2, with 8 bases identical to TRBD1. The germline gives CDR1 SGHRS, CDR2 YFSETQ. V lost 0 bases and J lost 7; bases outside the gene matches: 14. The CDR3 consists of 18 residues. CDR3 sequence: CASSLVDRGSVAIGELFF. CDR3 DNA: TGCGCCAGCAGCTTGGTTGACAGGGGAAGCGTTGCGATCGGGGAGCTGTTTTTT.

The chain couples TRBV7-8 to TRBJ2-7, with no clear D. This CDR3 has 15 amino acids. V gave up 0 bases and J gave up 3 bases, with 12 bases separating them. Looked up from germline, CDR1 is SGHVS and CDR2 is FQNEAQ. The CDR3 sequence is CASSLAVSSFYEQYF. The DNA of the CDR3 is TGTGCCAGCAGCTTAGCCGTCAGTTCCTTCTACGAGCAGTACTTC. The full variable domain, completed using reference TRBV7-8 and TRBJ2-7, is GAGVSQSPRYKVAKRGQDVALRCDPISGHVSLFWYQQALGQGPEFLTYFQNEAQLDKSGLPSDRFFAERPEGSVSTLKIQRTQQEDSAVYLCASSLAVSSFYEQYFGPGTRLTVT.

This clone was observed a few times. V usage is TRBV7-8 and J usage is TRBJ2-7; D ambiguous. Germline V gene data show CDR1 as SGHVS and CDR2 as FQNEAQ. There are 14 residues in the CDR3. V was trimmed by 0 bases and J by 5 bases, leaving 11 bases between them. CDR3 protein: CASSLAAWSNEQYF. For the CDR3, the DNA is TGTGCCAGCAGCTTAGCGGCCTGGAGTAACGAGCAGTACTTC.

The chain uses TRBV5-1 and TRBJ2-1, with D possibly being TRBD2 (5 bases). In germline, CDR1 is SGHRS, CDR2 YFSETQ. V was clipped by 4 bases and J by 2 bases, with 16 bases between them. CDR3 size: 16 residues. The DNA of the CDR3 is TGCGCCAGCAGCCCAGGCTGGACGGGGACCTACAATGAGCAGTTCTTC. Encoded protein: CASSPGWTGTYNEQFF. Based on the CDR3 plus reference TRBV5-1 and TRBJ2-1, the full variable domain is KAGVTQTPRYLIKTRGQQVTLSCSPISGHRSVSWYQQTPGQGLQFLFEYFSETQRNKGNFPGRFSGRQFSNSRSEMNVSTLELGDSALYLCASSPGWTGTYNEQFFGPGTRLTVL.

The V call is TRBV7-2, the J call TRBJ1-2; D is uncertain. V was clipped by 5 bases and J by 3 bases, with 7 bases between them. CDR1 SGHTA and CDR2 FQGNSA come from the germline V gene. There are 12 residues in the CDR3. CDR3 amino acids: CASSDNDYGYTF. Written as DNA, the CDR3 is TGTGCCAGCAGCGACAATGACTATGGCTACACCTTC. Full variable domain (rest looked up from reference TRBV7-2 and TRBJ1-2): GAGVSQSPSNKVTEKGKDVELRCDPISGHTALYWYRQSLGQGLEFLIYFQGNSAPDKSGLPSDRFSAERTGGSVSTLTIQRTQQEDSAVYLCASSDNDYGYTFGSGTRLTVV.

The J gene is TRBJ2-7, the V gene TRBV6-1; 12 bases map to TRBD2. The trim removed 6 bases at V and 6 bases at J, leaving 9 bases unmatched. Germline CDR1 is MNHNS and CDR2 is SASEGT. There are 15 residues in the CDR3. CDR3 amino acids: CASRELAGGPGEQYF. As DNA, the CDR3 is TGTGCCAGCAGGGAGCTAGCGGGAGGGCCGGGCGAGCAGTACTTC.

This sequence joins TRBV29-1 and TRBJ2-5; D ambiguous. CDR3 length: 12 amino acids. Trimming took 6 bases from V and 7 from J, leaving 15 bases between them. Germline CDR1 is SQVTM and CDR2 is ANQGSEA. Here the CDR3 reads CSVWAAEGTQYF. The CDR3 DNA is TGCAGCGTCTGGGCCGCCGAAGGGACCCAGTACTTC. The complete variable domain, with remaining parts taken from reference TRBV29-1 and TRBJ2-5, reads SAVISQKPSRDICQRGTSLTIQCQVDSQVTMMFWYRQQPGQSLTLIATANQGSEATYESGFVIDKFPISRPNLTFSTLTVSNMSPEDSSIYLCSVWAAEGTQYFGPGTRLLVL.

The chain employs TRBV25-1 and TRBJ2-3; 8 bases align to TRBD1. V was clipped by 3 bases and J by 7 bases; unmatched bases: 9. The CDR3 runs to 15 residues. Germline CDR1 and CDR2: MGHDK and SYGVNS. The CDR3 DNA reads TGTGCCAGCAGTGAGCCGGGGCAGGGGGCAAATACGCAGTATTTT. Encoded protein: CASSEPGQGANTQYF.

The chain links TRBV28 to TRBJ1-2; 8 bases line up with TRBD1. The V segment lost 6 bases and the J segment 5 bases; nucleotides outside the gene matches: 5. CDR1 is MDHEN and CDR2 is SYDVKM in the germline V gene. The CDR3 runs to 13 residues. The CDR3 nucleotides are TGTGCCAGCAGGACTACAGGGGGATATGGCTACACCTTC. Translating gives CASRTTGGYGYTF.

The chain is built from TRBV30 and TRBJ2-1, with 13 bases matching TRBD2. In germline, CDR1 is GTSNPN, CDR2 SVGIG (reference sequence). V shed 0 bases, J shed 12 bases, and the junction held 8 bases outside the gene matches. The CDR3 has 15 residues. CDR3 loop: CAWSVRGLAGKLQFF. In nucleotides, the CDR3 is TGTGCCTGGAGTGTACGGGGACTAGCGGGAAAGTTGCAGTTCTTC.

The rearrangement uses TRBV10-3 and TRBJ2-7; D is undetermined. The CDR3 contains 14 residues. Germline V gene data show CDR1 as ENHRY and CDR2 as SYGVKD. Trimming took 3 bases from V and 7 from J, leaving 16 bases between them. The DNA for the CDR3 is TGTGCCATCAGTGAATCGGATCCTTTGAGGGAGCAGTACTTC. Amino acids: CAISESDPLREQYF.

The CDR3, as DNA: TGTGCCAGCAGGACCGGGACAGGGATAGTTCAGCCCCAGCATTTT. It yields the protein CASRTGTGIVQPQHF. The rearrangement joins TRBV28 to TRBJ1-5; 9 positions agree with TRBD1. Germline assignment: CDR1 MDHEN and CDR2 SYDVKM. This CDR3 is built from 15 residues. The V and J ends lost 6 bases and 6 bases, in that order; junction bases with no gene match: 9.

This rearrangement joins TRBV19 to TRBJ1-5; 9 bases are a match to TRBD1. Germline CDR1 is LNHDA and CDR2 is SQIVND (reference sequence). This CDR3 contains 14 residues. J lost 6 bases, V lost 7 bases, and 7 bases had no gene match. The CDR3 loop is CASMGRQGGQPQHF. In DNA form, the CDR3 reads TGTGCCAGTATGGGTCGACAGGGGGGTCAGCCCCAGCATTTT.

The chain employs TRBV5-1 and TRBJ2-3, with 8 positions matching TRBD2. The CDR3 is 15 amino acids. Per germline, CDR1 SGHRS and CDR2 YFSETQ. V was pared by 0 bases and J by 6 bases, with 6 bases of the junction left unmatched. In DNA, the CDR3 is TGCGCCAGCAGCTTGGAGAGCGGGGGTCGGGATACGCAGTATTTT. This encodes CASSLESGGRDTQYF. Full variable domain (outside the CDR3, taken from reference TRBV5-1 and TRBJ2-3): KAGVTQTPRYLIKTRGQQVTLSCSPISGHRSVSWYQQTPGQGLQFLFEYFSETQRNKGNFPGRFSGRQFSNSRSEMNVSTLELGDSALYLCASSLESGGRDTQYFGPGTRLTVL.